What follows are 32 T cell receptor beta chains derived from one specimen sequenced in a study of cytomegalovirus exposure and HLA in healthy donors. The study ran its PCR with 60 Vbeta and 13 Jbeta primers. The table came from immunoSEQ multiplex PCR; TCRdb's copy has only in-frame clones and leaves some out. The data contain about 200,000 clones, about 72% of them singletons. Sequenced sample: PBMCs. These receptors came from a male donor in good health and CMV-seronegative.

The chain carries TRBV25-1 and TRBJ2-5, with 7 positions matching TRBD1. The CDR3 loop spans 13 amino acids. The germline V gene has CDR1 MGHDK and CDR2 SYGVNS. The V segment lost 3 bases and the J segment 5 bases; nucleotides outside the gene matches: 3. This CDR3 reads CASSDRGRETQYF. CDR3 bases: TGTGCCAGCAGTGATAGGGGGCGGGAGACCCAGTACTTC.

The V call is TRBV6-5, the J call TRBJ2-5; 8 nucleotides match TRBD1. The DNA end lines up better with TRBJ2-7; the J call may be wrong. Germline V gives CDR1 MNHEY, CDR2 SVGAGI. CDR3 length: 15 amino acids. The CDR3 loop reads CASSYVQGASYEQYF. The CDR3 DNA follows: TGTGCCAGCAGTTACGTGCAGGGGGCCTCCTACGAGCAGTACTTC.

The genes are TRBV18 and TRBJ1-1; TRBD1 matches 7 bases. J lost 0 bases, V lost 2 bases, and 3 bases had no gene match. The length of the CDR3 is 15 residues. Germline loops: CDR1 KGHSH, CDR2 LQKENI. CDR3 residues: CASSPDRAMNTEAFF. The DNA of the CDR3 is TGTGCCAGCTCACCAGACAGGGCAATGAACACTGAAGCTTTCTTT. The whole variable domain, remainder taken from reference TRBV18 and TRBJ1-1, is NAGVMQNPRHLVRRRGQEARLRCSPMKGHSHVYWYRQLPEEGLKFMVYLQKENIIDESGMPKERFSAEFPKEGPSILRIQQVVRGDSAAYFCASSPDRAMNTEAFFGQGTRLTVV.

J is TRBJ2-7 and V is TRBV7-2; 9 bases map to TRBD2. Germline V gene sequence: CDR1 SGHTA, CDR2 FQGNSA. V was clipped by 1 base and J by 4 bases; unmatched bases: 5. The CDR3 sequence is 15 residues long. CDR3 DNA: TGTGCCAGCAGCTTAGTCGCGGGAGGGAGGTACGAGCAGTACTTC. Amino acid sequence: CASSLVAGGRYEQYF.

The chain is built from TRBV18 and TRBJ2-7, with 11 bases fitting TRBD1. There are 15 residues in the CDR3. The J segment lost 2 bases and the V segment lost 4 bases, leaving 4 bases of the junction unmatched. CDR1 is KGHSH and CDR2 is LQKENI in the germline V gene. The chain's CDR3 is CASSRGQGAPYEQYF. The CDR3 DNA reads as TGTGCCAGCTCACGAGGACAGGGGGCCCCCTACGAGCAGTACTTC.

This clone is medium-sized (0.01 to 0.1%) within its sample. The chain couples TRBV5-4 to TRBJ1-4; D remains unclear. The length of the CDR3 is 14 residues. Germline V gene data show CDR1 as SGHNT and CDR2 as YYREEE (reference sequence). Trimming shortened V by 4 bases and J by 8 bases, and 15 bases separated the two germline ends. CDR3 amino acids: CASSPGRGSEKLFF. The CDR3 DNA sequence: TGTGCCAGCAGCCCTGGACGGGGATCGGAAAAACTGTTTTTT.

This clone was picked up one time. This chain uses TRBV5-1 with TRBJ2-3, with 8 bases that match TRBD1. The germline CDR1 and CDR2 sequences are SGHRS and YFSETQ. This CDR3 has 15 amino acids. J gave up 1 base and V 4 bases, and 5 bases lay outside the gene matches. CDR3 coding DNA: TGCGCCAGCAGCGAAGACAGGGGCGGCACAGATACGCAGTATTTT. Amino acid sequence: CASSEDRGGTDTQYF.

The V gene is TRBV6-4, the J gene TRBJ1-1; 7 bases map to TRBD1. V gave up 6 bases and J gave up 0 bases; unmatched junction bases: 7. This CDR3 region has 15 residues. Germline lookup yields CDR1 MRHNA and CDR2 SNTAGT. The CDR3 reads CASRGQPGLNTEAFF. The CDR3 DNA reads TGTGCCAGCAGGGGACAGCCTGGGTTGAACACTGAAGCTTTCTTT.

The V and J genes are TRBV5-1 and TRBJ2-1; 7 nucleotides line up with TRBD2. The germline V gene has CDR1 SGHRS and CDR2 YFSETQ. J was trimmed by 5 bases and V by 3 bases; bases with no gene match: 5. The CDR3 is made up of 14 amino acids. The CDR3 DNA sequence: TGCGCCAGCAGCTCCAGCGGGACCCACAATGAGCAGTTCTTC. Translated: CASSSSGTHNEQFF.

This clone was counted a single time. CDR3 sequence reads: CAISEWGGVNEQYF. The CDR3 region has the DNA TGTGCCATCAGTGAGTGGGGGGGCGTTAACGAGCAGTACTTC. The rearrangement joins TRBV10-3 to TRBJ2-7, with D possibly matching TRBD2 (7 bases). The CDR3 is made up of 14 amino acids. Germline CDR1 is ENHRY and CDR2 is SYGVKD. Trimming left V 1 base short and J 5 bases short, with 12 bases between.

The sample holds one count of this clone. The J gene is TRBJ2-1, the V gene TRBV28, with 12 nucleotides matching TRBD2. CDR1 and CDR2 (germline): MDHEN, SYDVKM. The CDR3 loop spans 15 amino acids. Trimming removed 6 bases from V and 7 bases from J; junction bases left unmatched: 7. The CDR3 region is CASRHLAGGANEQFF. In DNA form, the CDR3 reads TGTGCCAGCAGACACCTAGCGGGAGGGGCGAATGAGCAGTTCTTC.

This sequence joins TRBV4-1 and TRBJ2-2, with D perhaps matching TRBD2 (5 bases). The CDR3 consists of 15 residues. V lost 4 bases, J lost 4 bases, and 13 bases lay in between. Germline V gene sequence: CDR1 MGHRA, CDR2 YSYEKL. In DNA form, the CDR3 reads TGCGCCAGCAGCCGGACGGAGGCGATCACCGGGGAGCTGTTTTTT. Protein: CASSRTEAITGELFF.

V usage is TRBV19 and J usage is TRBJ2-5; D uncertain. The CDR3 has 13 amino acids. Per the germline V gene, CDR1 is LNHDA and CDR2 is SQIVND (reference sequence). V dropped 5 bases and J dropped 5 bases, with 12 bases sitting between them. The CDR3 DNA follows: TGTGCCAGTAGTCCTACATCCGGGGAGACCCAGTACTTC. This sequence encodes CASSPTSGETQYF. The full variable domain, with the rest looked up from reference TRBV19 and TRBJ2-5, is DGGITQSPKYLFRKEGQNVTLSCEQNLNHDAMYWYRQDPGQGLRLIYYSQIVNDFQKGDIAEGYSVSREKKESFPLTVTSAQKNPTAFYLCASSPTSGETQYFGPGTRLLVL.

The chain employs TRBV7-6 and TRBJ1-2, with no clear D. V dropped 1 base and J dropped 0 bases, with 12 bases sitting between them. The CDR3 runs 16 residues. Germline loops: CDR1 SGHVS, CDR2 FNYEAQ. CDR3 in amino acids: CASSLGVAGSNYGYTF. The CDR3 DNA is TGTGCCAGCAGCTTAGGCGTCGCGGGGTCTAACTATGGCTACACCTTC.

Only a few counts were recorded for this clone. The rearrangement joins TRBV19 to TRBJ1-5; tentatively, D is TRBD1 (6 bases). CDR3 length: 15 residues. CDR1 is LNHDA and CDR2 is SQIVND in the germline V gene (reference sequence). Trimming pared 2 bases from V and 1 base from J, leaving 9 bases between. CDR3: CASSILQGSNQPQHF. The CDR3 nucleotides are TGTGCCAGTAGTATACTCCAGGGGAGCAATCAGCCCCAGCATTTT. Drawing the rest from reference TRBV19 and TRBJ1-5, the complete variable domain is DGGITQSPKYLFRKEGQNVTLSCEQNLNHDAMYWYRQDPGQGLRLIYYSQIVNDFQKGDIAEGYSVSREKKESFPLTVTSAQKNPTAFYLCASSILQGSNQPQHFGDGTRLSIL.

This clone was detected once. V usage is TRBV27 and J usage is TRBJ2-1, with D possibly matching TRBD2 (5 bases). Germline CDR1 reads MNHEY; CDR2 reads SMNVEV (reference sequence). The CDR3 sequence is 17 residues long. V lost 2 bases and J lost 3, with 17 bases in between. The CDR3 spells CASSLGPSGIGYNEQFF. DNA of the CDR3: TGTGCCAGCAGTTTAGGGCCTTCCGGGATTGGCTACAATGAGCAGTTCTTC.

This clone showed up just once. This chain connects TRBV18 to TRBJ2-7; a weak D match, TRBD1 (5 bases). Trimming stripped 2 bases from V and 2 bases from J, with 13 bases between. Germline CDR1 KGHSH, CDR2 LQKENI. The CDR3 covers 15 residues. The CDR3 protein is CASSPDLTDTYEQYF. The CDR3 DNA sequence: TGTGCCAGCTCACCAGATTTGACGGACACCTACGAGCAGTACTTC. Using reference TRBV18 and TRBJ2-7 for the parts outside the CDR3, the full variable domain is NAGVMQNPRHLVRRRGQEARLRCSPMKGHSHVYWYRQLPEEGLKFMVYLQKENIIDESGMPKERFSAEFPKEGPSILRIQQVVRGDSAAYFCASSPDLTDTYEQYFGPGTRLTVT.

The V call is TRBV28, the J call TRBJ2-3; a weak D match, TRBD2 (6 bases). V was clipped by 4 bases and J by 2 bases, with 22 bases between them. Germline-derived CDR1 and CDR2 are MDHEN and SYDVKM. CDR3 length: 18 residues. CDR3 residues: CASSSQHGGWLATDTQYF. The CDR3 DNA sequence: TGTGCCAGCAGTTCCCAGCATGGGGGGTGGCTAGCCACAGATACGCAGTATTTT.

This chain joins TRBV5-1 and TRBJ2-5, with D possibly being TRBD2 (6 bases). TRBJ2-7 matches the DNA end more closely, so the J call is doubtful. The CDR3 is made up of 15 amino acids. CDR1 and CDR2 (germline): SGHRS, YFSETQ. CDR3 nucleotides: TGCGCCAGCAGCCCTGAGGACGGACTATCCTACGAGCAGTACTTC. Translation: CASSPEDGLSYEQYF.

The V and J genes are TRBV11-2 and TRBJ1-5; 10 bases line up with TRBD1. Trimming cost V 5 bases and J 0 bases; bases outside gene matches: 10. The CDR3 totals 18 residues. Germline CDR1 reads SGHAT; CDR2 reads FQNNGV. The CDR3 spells CASSNWDRGPYSNQPQHF. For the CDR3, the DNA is TGTGCCAGCAGCAATTGGGACAGGGGACCTTATAGCAATCAGCCCCAGCATTTT.

The CDR3 coding sequence is TGTGCCAGCAGTTTTCCCCTGGGCAGGGCCGACACCGGGGAGCTGTTTTTT. Its translation: CASSFPLGRADTGELFF. V usage is TRBV28 and J usage is TRBJ2-2; TRBD1 might be the D (5 bases). The CDR3 loop spans 17 amino acids. Per germline, CDR1 MDHEN and CDR2 SYDVKM. Deletions cut 3 bases from V and 3 bases from J, with 17 bases between.

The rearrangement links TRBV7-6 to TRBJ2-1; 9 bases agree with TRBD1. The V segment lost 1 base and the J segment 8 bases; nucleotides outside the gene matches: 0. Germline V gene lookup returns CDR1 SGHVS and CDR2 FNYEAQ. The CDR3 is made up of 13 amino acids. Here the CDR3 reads CASSLGQGDEQFF. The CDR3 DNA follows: TGTGCCAGCAGCTTAGGACAGGGGGATGAGCAGTTCTTC.

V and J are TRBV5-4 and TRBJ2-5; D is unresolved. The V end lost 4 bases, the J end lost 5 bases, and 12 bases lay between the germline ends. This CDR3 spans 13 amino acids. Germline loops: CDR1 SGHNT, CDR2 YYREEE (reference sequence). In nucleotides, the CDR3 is TGTGCCAGCAGCGCCGCCGGGTGGGAGACCCAGTACTTC. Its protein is CASSAAGWETQYF.

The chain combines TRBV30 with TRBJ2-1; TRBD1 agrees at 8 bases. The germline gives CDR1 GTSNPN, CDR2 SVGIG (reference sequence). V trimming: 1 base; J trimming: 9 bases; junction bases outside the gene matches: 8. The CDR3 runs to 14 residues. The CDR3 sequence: CAWSGTQGGGEQFF. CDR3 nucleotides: TGTGCCTGGAGTGGAACACAGGGGGGTGGTGAGCAGTTCTTC.

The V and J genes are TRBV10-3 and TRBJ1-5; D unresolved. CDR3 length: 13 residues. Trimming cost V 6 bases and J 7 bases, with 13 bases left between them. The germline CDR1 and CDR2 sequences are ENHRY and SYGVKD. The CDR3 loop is CAISASVIQPQHF. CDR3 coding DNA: TGTGCCATCAGCGCCTCGGTCATCCAGCCCCAGCATTTT.

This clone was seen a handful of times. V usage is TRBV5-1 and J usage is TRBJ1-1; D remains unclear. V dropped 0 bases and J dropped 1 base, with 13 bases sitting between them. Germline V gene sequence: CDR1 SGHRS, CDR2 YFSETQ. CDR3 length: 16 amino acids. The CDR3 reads CASSLGGGRRNTEAFF. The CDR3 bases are TGCGCCAGCAGCTTGGGCGGCGGAAGGAGGAACACTGAAGCTTTCTTT.

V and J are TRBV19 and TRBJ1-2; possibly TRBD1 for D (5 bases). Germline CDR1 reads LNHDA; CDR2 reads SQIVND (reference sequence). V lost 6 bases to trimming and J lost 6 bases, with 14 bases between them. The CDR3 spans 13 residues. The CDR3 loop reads CASRPSGGNGYTF. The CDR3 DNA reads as TGTGCCAGTAGACCGTCGGGGGGGAATGGCTACACCTTC.

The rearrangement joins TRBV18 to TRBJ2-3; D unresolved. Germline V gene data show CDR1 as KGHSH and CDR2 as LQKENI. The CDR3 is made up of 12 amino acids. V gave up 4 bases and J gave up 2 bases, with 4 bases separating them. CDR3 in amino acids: CASSQLTDTQYF. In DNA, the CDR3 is TGTGCCAGCTCACAACTCACAGATACGCAGTATTTT.

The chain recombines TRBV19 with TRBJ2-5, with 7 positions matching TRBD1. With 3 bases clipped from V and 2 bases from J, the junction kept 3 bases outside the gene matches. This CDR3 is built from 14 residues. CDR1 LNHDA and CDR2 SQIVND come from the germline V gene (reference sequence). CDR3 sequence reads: CASSIGTVQETQYF. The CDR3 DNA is TGTGCCAGTAGTATCGGGACAGTACAAGAGACCCAGTACTTC.

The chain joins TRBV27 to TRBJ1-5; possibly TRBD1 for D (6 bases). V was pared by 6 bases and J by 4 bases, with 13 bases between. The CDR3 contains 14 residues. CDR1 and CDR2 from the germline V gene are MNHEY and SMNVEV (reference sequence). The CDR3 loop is CASRKQGVNQPQHF. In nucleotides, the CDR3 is TGTGCCAGCAGGAAACAGGGAGTGAATCAGCCCCAGCATTTT.

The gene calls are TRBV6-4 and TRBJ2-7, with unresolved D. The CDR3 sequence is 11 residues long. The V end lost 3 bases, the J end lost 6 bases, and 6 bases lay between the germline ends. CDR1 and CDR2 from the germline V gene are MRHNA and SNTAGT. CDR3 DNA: TGTGCCAGCAGTGATCGAGGCGAGCAGTACTTC. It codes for CASSDRGEQYF.

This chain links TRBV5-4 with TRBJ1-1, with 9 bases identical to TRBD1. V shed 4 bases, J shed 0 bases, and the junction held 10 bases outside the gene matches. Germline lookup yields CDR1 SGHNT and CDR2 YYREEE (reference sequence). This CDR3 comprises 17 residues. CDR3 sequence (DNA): TGTGCCAGCAGCGGAGGACAGGGGTCCTCGTTGAACACTGAAGCTTTCTTT. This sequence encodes CASSGGQGSSLNTEAFF.